This TCR beta chain was profiled in a study of shared clonotypes between healthy human individuals. The CDR3 runs to 18 residues. Germline loops: CDR1 SGHAT, CDR2 FQNNGV. Trimming removed 3 bases at V and 6 bases at J, with 27 bases between. Method: immunoSEQ multiplex PCR; TCRdb's copy keeps in-frame clones and lacks some. The sample comprises approximately 2,000,000 clones, roughly 95% of which are singletons, and around 1.7% rests with the top ten. Positive CCR7 selection of CD45RO-negative cells yielded the naive CD8 cells, and terminally differentiated effector memory CD45RA+ cells were excluded.

The sequenced sample was naive CD8+ T cells from PBMCs. The receptor comes from a man aged 18 to 30 in good health. Some clones in this sample may be carry-over from other donors' samples. This sequence joins TRBV11-2 and TRBJ2-7; D may be TRBD2 (6 bases). The chain's CDR3 is CASSLGRSKGLTFPEQYF. For the CDR3, the DNA is TGTGCCAGCAGCTTGGGACGTTCGAAGGGACTCACCTTTCCCGAGCAGTACTTC.